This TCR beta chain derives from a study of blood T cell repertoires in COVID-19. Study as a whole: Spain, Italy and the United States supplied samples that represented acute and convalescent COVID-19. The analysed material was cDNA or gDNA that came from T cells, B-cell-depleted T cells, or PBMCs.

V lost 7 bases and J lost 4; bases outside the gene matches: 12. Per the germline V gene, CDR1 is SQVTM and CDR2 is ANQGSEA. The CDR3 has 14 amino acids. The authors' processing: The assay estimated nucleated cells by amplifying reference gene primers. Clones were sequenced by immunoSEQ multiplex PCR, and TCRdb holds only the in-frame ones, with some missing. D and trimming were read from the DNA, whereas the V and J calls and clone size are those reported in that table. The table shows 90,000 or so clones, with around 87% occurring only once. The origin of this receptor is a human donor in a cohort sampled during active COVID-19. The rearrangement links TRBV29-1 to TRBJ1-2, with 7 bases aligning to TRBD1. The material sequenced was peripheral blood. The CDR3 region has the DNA TGCAGCGCGCGGACAGGTCGAAGCGTCTATGGCTACACCTTC. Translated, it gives CSARTGRSVYGYTF.